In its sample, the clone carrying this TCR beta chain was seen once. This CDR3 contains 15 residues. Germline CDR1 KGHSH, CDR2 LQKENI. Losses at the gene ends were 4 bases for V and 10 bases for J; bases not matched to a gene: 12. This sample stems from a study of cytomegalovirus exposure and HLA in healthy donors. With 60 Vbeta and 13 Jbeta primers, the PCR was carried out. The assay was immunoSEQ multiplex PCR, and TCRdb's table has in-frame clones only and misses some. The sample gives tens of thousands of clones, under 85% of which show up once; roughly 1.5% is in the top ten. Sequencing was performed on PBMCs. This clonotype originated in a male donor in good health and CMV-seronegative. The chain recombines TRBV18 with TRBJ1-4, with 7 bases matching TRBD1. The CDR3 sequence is CASSQKASSGGKLFF. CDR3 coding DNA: TGTGCCAGCTCACAGAAAGCTTCCTCAGGGGGAAAACTGTTTTTT.